These T cell receptor beta chains were read from a single sample in a study of cytomegalovirus exposure and HLA in healthy donors. Assay used: immunoSEQ multiplex PCR; TCRdb lists only in-frame clones, some missing. The sample lists 120,000 or so clones, approximately 80% occurring once. Specimen: PBMCs. The source of these receptors is a man aged 25 to 45 in good health and CMV-seronegative. Both conserved end residues are part of each CDR3. D genes are given only for firm matches. Clone size is stated in some rows and not others, as once, few, many or a class when expanded.

>-|16|TRBJ1-2|TRBD1|TRBV7-2
TGTGCCAGCAGCTTAGCAACAGGGGGAGGAAACTATGGCTACACCTTC
CASSLATGGGNYGYTF
>-|13|TRBJ1-1|TRBD1|TRBV4-3
TGCGCCAGCAGCCAACAGGGGGCCACTGAAGCTTTCTTT
CASSQQGATEAFF
>once|12|TRBJ1-5|-|TRBV28
TGTGCCAGCAGTTTATCCGGTGGGGCGTGGAATTTT
CASSLSGGAWNF
>-|15|TRBJ2-2|-|TRBV9
TGTGCCAGCAGCGTAGGGGGAGGTAGGACCGGGGAGCTGTTTTTT
CASSVGGGRTGELFF
>-|19|TRBJ2-4|TRBD1|TRBV5-6
TGTGCCAGCAGTTCTTCAAGGGTTACAGGGGGACGGGGCAAAAACATTCAGTACTTC
CASSSSRVTGGRGKNIQYF
>once|15|TRBJ1-1|TRBD1|TRBV18
TGTGCCAGCTCACTTTTCCGGGACAGCAACACTGAAGCTTTCTTT
CASSLFRDSNTEAFF
>few|13|TRBJ1-1|-|TRBV7-6
TGTGCCAGCAGCTTACTACAGGGCACTGAAGCTTTCTTT
CASSLLQGTEAFF
>-|16|TRBJ2-3|TRBD2|TRBV5-1
TGCGCCAGCAGCTTGGCAGCAGCGGGACCTACAGATACGCAGTATTTT
CASSLAAAGPTDTQYF
>-|14|TRBJ2-2|TRBD1|TRBV10-3
TGTGCCATCTCCGGGACAGGGAACACCGGGGAGCTGTTTTTT
CAISGTGNTGELFF
>-|15|TRBJ1-6|TRBD1|TRBV4-2
TGTGCCAGCAGCCAAGACCAAGGACAGGAATCACCCCTCCACTTT
CASSQDQGQESPLHF
>-|15|TRBJ2-1|-|TRBV5-1
TGCGCCAGCAGCGCTTCTAGCAGTACCTACAATGAGCAGTTCTTC
CASSASSSTYNEQFF
>once|15|TRBJ2-1|TRBD1|TRBV19
TGTGCCAGTAGTATGGGGCAGGGGGCGTTCGATGAGCAGTTCTTC
CASSMGQGAFDEQFF
>-|14|TRBJ2-3|TRBD2|TRBV15
TGTGCCACCAGATCGGGACTAGCGGAAGATACGCAGTATTTT
CATRSGLAEDTQYF
>few|13|TRBJ2-5|-|TRBV5-6
TGTGCCAGCAGCTTGAGGCAGAGGGAGACCCAGTACTTC
CASSLRQRETQYF
>few|14|TRBJ1-6|-|TRBV28
TGTGCCAGCAGGCTCACAGCCGGCTATTCACCCCTCCACTTT
CASRLTAGYSPLHF
>-|19|TRBJ2-6|-|TRBV7-9
TGTGCCAGCAGCTTAAAGGCAGCATCCTACTACTCTGGGGCCAACGTCCTGACTTTC
CASSLKAASYYSGANVLTF
>few|14|TRBJ1-3|-|TRBV29-1
TGCAGCGCCACCCCGGACAGCTCTGGAAACACCATATATTTT
CSATPDSSGNTIYF
>-|14|TRBJ2-7|-|TRBV19
TGTGCCACTGCTGGACAGTCCGGATCCTACGAGCAGTACTTC
CATAGQSGSYEQYF
>-|17|TRBJ1-5|-|TRBV6-8
TGTGCCAGCAGCCTGAGGGAGCTTGACGGAGGCAATCAGCCCCAGCATTTT
CASSLRELDGGNQPQHF
>-|14|TRBJ2-7|TRBD1|TRBV5-1
TGCGCCAGCAGTGGAGATACAGGGGGCCACGAGCAGTACTTC
CASSGDTGGHEQYF
>-|15|TRBJ2-1|TRBD2|TRBV19
TGTGCCAGTACCCCACTAGCGGGAAAGGACAATGAGCAGTTCTTC
CASTPLAGKDNEQFF
>-|16|TRBJ2-5|-|TRBV5-1
TGCGCCAGCAGCTTGGCGACGGGAGTTCTCCAAGAGACCCAGTACTTC
CASSLATGVLQETQYF
>-|17|TRBJ2-5|TRBD2|TRBV5-4
TGTGCCAGCAGCTTGGCCGGGACTAGCGGAGGGGTAGAGACCCAGTACTTC
CASSLAGTSGGVETQYF
>few|14|TRBJ2-7|-|TRBV5-1
TGCGCCAGCAGCTTGGCGGGGAGCTCCTACGAGCAGTACTTC
CASSLAGSSYEQYF
>-|15|TRBJ1-1|TRBD1|TRBV14
TGTGCCAGCAGCCAATGGACAGGGCTGAACACTGAAGCTTTCTTT
CASSQWTGLNTEAFF
>-|14|TRBJ1-5|TRBD1|TRBV19
TGTGCCAGTAGAATTGCAGGGGGCTATCAGCCCCAGCATTTT
CASRIAGGYQPQHF
>once|16|TRBJ2-5|TRBD1|TRBV5-1
TGCGCCAGCAGTAACTCCGGGACAGGGGCAGGGGAGACCCAGTACTTC
CASSNSGTGAGETQYF
>few|16|TRBJ1-2|TRBD1|TRBV2
TGTGCCAGCAGTGAAGCCCGGACAGGCGAGATCTATGGCTACACCTTC
CASSEARTGEIYGYTF
>once|13|TRBJ2-1|-|TRBV5-1
TGCGCCAGCAGCTTGGAGGGGCTACATGAGCAGTTCTTC
CASSLEGLHEQFF
>once|14|TRBJ2-7|TRBD2|TRBV27
TGTGCCAGCGTTAGCGGGAGGGGCCCCTACGAGCAGTACTTC
CASVSGRGPYEQYF
>-|15|TRBJ2-3|-|TRBV7-9
TGTGCCAGCAGCTTGAGGAGGGGAGGCACAGATACGCAGTATTTT
CASSLRRGGTDTQYF
>-|13|TRBJ2-7|TRBD2|TRBV7-8
TGTGCCAGCAGCTTAAAGGGGTCGGGACTAGAGTACTTC
CASSLKGSGLEYF
>-|17|TRBJ2-4|TRBD2|TRBV30
TGTGCTTCCTCCGGGACTAGCGGGCCGGGGTCCAAAAACATTCAGTACTTC
CASSGTSGPGSKNIQYF
>few|15|TRBJ1-1|-|TRBV19
TGTGCCAGTAAGGCCAGACAAGGCTTGAACACTGAAGCTTTCTTT
CASKARQGLNTEAFF
>once|13|TRBJ2-7|TRBD1|TRBV14
TGTGCCAGCAGCTTGGAACAGGGGTACGAGCAGTACTTC
CASSLEQGYEQYF
>-|15|TRBJ2-1|-|TRBV18
TGTGCCAGCTCACCGGTTTATAGTTCCCTGAATGAGCAGTTCTTC
CASSPVYSSLNEQFF
>once|13|TRBJ1-4|-|TRBV4-1
TGCGCCAGCAGCCAAGGTTATGTTGAAAAACTGTTTTTT
CASSQGYVEKLFF
>-|18|TRBJ2-5|-|TRBV4-1
TGCGCCAGCAGCCAGTCGTTAGGGGCAGGGGTATGGAAAGAGACCCAGTACTTC
CASSQSLGAGVWKETQYF
>-|18|TRBJ1-6|TRBD1|TRBV5-1
TGCGCCAGCAGCTTGGCCGGGACAGGGGGTATAGGAAATTCACCCCTCCACTTT
CASSLAGTGGIGNSPLHF
>-|15|TRBJ2-7|-|TRBV28
TGTGCCAGCAGCGGCCGAGGGGACACCCTTTACGAGCAGTACTTC
CASSGRGDTLYEQYF
>-|15|TRBJ1-1|-|TRBV5-1
TGCGCCAGCACCACACAGGGATTGATCGGCACTGAAGCTTTCTTT
CASTTQGLIGTEAFF
>-|15|TRBJ1-6|-|TRBV15
TGTGCCACCAGCAGAGATTCAGGGCGGGGTTCACCCCTCCACTTT
CATSRDSGRGSPLHF
>-|13|TRBJ1-1|-|TRBV6-5
TGTGCCAGCAGTCCCCGGGAGCACACTGAAGCTTTCTTT
CASSPREHTEAFF
>-|14|TRBJ2-3|TRBD1|TRBV28
TGTGCCAGCAGGGGGGGACAGGGGACAGATACGCAGTATTTT
CASRGGQGTDTQYF
>-|11|TRBJ1-1|-|TRBV7-2
TGTGCCAGCAGCTTAGGTGTTAAAGCTTTCTTT
CASSLGVKAFF
>-|13|TRBJ2-3|-|TRBV13
TGTGCCAGCAGCAACCAGGGTACAGATACGCAGTATTTT
CASSNQGTDTQYF
>-|13|TRBJ1-1|-|TRBV9
TGTGCCAGCAGCACCCCAAGGAGCACTGAAGCTTTCTTT
CASSTPRSTEAFF
>-|15|TRBJ2-7|TRBD1|TRBV9
TGTGCCAGCAGCGTAGCCTTGGGACAGAACTACGAGCAGTACTTC
CASSVALGQNYEQYF
>-|14|TRBJ1-1|-|TRBV7-3
TGTGCCAGCAGCCCACGGGGAGGCAGCACTGAAGATTTCTTT
CASSPRGGSTEDFF
>-|17|TRBJ1-6|-|TRBV7-8
TGTGCCAGCAGCTCCGGACAAGGCCCCACTGAAGGTTCACCCCTCCACTTT
CASSSGQGPTEGSPLHF
>once|16|TRBJ1-5|TRBD1|TRBV5-6
TGTGCCAGCAGCTTGTCCCGACAGGGTTTAGGGCAGCCCCAGCATTTT
CASSLSRQGLGQPQHF
>-|14|TRBJ2-7|-|TRBV19
TGTGCCAGTAGTAGGGACACGTTAACCTACGAGCAGTACTTC
CASSRDTLTYEQYF
>-|15|TRBJ2-2|TRBD2|TRBV18
TGTGCCAGCTCACCACAGCGGGGGGACACCGGGGAGCTGTTTTTT
CASSPQRGDTGELFF
>-|14|TRBJ2-7|-|TRBV29-1
TGCAGCGTTTTCCGACAGGACAGCTCCTACGAGCAGTACTTC
CSVFRQDSSYEQYF
>-|13|TRBJ2-1|-|TRBV7-2
TGTGCCAGCAGCTTAACCAGTTACAATGAGCAGTTCTTC
CASSLTSYNEQFF
>-|16|TRBJ1-5|-|TRBV18
TGTGCCAGCTCACCGACGACCAGGGGAAGCAATCAGCCCCAGCATTTT
CASSPTTRGSNQPQHF
>-|16|TRBJ2-7|TRBD2|TRBV7-9
TGTGCCAGCAGCTCCACGGCAGCGGGAGGGCCCAACGAGCAGTACTTC
CASSSTAAGGPNEQYF